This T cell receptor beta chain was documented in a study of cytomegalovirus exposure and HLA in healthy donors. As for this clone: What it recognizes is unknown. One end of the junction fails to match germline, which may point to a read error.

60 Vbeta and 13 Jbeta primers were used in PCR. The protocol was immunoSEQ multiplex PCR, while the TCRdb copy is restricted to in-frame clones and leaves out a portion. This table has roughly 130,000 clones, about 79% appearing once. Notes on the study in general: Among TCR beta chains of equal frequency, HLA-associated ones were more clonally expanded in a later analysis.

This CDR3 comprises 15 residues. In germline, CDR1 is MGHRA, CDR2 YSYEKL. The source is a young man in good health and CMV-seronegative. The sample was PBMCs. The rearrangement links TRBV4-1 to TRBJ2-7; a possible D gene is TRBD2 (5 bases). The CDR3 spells CASSRGEGSSYEQYF. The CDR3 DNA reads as TGTGCCAGCAGCCGCGGTGAGGGTAGCTCCTACGAGCAGTACTTC.